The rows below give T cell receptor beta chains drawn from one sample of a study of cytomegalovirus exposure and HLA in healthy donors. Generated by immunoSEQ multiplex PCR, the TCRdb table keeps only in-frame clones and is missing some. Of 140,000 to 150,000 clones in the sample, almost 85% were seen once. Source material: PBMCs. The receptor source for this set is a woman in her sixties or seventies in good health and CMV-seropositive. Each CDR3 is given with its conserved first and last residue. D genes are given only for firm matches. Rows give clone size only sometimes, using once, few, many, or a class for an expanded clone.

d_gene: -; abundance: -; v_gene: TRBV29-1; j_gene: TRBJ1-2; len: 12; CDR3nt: TGCAGCGTTGTAAGGGGCGACTATGGCTACACCTTC; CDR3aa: CSVVRGDYGYTF
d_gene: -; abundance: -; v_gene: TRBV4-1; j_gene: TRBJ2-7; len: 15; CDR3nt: TGCGCCAGCAGCCAAGATATAACTTTCTCCTACGAGCAGTACTTC; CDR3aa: CASSQDITFSYEQYF
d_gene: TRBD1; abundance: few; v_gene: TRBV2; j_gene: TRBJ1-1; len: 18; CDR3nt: TGTGCCAGCAGCCTTCCGGTCGGGGACAGGGATTCAGGCACTGAAGCTTTCTTT; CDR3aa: CASSLPVGDRDSGTEAFF
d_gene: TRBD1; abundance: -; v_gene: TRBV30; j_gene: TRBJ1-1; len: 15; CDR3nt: TGTGCCTGGAGGCTAGGGACAGGGTGGAACACTGAAGCTTTCTTT; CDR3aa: CAWRLGTGWNTEAFF
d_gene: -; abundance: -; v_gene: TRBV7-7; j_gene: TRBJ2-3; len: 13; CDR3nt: TGTGCTAGCAGCTTAGCGGGACAGGGTACGCAGTATTTT; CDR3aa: CASSLAGQGTQYF
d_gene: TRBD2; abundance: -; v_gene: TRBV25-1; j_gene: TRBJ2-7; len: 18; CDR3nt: TGTGCCAGCACGGGGATACAGGGGATCGCAGCGGGAGGGCACGAGCAGTACTTC; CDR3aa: CASTGIQGIAAGGHEQYF
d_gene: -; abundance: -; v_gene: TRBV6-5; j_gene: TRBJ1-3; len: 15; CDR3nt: TGTGCCAGCAGTCCTCGTCTCTCCGGTGGAAACACCATATATTTT; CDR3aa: CASSPRLSGGNTIYF
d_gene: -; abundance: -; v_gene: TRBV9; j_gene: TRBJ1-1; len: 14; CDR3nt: TGTGCCAGCAGCGCCCTAAGGGGGAGTACTGAAGCTTTCTTT; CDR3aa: CASSALRGSTEAFF
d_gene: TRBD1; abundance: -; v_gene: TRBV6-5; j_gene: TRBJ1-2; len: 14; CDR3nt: TGTGCCAGCAGTTACTCTAGGGACAGCCGAGGCTACACCTTC; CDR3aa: CASSYSRDSRGYTF
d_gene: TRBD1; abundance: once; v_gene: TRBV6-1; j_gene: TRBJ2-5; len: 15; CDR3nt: TGTGCTTGCGGCAGGGGGAATTTGTTAGAAGAGACCCAGTACTTC; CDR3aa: CACGRGNLLEETQYF
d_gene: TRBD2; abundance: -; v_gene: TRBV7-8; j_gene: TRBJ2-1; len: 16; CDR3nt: TGTGCCAGCAGCTTAGCCGGACTAGCGGACTACAATGAGCAGTTCTTC; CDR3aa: CASSLAGLADYNEQFF
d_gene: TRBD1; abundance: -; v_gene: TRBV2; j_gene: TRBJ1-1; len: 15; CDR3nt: TGTGCCAGCAGCATAACAGGGGGCTGGAACACTGAAGCTTTCTTT; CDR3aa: CASSITGGWNTEAFF
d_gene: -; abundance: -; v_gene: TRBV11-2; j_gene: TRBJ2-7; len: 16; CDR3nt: TGTGCCAGCAGCCCATCTCGGGAGAGGTCGTCCTACGAGCAGTACTTC; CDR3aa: CASSPSRERSSYEQYF
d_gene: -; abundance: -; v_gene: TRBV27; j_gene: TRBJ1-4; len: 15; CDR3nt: TGTGCCAGCAGTTTATCAGCAGGGTTTCGAGAAAAACTGTTTTTT; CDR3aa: CASSLSAGFREKLFF
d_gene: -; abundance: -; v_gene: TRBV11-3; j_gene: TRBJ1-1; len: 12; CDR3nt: TGTGCCAGCAGGAGCAGGTACACTGAAGCTTTCTTT; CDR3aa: CASRSRYTEAFF
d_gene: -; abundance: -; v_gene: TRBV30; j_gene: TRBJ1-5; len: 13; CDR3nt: TGTGCCTGGAGTGTTGGGGCGGATCAGCCCCAGCATTTT; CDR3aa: CAWSVGADQPQHF
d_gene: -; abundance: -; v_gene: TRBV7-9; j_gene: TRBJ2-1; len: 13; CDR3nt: TGTGCCAGCAGCCGGCCCGGGATCGGTGGTCAGTTCTTC; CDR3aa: CASSRPGIGGQFF
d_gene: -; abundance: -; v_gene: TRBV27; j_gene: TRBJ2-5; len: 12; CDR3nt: TGTGCCAGCAGTATAGCAGGGGTTGAGCAGTACTTC; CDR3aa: CASSIAGVEQYF
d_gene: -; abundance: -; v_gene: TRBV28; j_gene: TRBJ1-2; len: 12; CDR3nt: TGTGCCAGCAGACCACAGGTCTCTGGCTACACCTTC; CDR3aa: CASRPQVSGYTF
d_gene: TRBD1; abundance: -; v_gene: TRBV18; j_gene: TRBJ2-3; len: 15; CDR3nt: TGTGCCAGCTCGGCGACAGGGGTAGCCACAGATACGCAGTATTTT; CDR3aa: CASSATGVATDTQYF
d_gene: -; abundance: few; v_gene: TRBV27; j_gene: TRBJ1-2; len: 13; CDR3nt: TGTGCCAGCAGTTTATCCGGGAACTATGGCTACACCTTC; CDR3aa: CASSLSGNYGYTF
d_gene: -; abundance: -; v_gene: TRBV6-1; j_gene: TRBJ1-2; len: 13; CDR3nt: TGTGCCAGCAGTCCCCTCGTTAGCTATGGCTACACCTTC; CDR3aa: CASSPLVSYGYTF
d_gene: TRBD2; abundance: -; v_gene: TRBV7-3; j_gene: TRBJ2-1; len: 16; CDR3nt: TGTGCCAGCAGCTTAGGCCTAGCGGGAGGGCTGGATGAGCAGTTCTTC; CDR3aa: CASSLGLAGGLDEQFF
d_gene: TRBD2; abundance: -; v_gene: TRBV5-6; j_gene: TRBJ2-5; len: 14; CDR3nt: TGTGCCAGCAGCTGGACTAGCGGGAAAGAGACCCAGTACTTC; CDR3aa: CASSWTSGKETQYF
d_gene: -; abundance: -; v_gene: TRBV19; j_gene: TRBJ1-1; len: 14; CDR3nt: TGTGCCAGTTCCCCCGACAGTGTCAACACTGAAGCTTTCTTT; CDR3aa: CASSPDSVNTEAFF
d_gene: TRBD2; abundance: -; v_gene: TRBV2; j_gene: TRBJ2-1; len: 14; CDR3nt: TGTGCCAGCAACTCGCTACAGCGGGGTGATGAGCAGTTCTTC; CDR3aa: CASNSLQRGDEQFF
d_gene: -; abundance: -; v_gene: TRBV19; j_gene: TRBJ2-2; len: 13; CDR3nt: TGTGCCAGTAGTATAGAGAGTTCCGGGGAGCTGTTTTTT; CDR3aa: CASSIESSGELFF
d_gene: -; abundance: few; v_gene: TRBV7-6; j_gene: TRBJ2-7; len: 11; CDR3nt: TGTGCCAGCAGCCTCGGGAACGAGCAGTACTTC; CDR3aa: CASSLGNEQYF
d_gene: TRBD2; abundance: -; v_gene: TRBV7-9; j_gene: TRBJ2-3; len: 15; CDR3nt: TGTGCCAGCAGCTTGGCGGGAGCTAGCACAGATACGCAGTATTTT; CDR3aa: CASSLAGASTDTQYF
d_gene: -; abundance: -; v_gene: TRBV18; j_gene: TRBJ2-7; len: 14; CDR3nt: TGTGCCAGCTCACCGGCGGAGGCTTCCTACGAGCAGTACTTC; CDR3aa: CASSPAEASYEQYF
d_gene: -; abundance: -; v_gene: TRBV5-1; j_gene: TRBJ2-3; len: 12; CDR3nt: TGCGCCAGCAGCCTCAGCACAGATACGCAGTATTTT; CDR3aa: CASSLSTDTQYF
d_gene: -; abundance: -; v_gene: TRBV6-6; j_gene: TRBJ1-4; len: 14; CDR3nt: TGTGCCAGCAGTCAACAGGGATCTGATGAAAAACTGTTTTTT; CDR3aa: CASSQQGSDEKLFF
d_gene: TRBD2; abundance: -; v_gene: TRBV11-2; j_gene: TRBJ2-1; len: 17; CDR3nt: TGTGCCAGCAGCTTCACCGGGACTAGCCCCGCCTACAATGAGCAGTTCTTC; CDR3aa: CASSFTGTSPAYNEQFF
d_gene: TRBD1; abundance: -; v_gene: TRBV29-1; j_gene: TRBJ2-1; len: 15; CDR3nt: TGCAGCGTGAACCCGGGGACAGGCTCCTACAATGAGCAGTTCTTC; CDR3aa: CSVNPGTGSYNEQFF
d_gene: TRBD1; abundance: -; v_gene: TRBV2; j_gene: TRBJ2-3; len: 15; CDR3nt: TGTGCCAGCAGCGGACAGGGTATTAGCACAGATACGCAGTATTTT; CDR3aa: CASSGQGISTDTQYF
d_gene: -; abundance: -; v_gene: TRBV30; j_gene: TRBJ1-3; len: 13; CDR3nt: TGTGCCTGGAGACTTGGTGCTGGAAACACCATATATTTT; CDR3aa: CAWRLGAGNTIYF
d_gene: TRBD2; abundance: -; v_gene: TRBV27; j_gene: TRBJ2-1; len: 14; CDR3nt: TGTGCCAGCAGTCCTAGCGGGAGGTACAATGAGCAGTTCTTC; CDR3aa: CASSPSGRYNEQFF
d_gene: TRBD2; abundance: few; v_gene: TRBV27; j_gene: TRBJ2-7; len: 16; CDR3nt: TGTGCCAGCAGTTTACTCGGGGGGGAAGCCCCCTACGAGCAGTACTTC; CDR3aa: CASSLLGGEAPYEQYF
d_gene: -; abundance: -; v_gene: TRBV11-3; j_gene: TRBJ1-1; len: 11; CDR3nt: TGTGCCAGCAGCTCAGGAGGGAAAGCTTTCTTT; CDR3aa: CASSSGGKAFF
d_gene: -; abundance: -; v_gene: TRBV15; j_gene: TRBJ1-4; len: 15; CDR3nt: TGTGCCACCAGCAGGCCTACAGGGACTAATGAAAAACTGTTTTTT; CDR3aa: CATSRPTGTNEKLFF
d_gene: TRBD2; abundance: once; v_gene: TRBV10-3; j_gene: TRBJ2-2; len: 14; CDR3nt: TGTGCCATCAGTGTTGGGACTACGGCCGGGGAGCTGTTTTTT; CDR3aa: CAISVGTTAGELFF
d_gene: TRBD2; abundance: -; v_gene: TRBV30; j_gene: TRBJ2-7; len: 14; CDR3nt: TGTGCCTGGACTCCTTTAGCGGGAAGGGTCGAGCAGTACTTC; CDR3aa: CAWTPLAGRVEQYF
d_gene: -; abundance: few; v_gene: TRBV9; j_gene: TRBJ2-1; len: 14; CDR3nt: TGTGCCAGCAGCGTAGGGGTGAAGAGGAATGAGCAGTTCTTC; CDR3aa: CASSVGVKRNEQFF
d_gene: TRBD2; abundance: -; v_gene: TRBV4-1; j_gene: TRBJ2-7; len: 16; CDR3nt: TGCGCCAGCAGCCAAGAGGTAGCGGGAGGTTCCTACGAGCAGTACTTC; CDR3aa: CASSQEVAGGSYEQYF
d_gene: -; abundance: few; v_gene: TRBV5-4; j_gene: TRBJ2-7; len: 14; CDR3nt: TGTGCCAGCAGCCTCAGGGGAGGGTCCTACGAGCAGTACTTC; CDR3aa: CASSLRGGSYEQYF
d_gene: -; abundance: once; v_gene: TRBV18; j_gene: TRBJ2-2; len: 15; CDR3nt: TGTGCCAGCTCACCAAACAGGGTTGACACCGGGGAGCTGTTTTTT; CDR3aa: CASSPNRVDTGELFF
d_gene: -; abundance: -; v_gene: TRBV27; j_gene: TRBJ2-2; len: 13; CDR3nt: TGTGCCAGCAGTTTATCCGGGACCGGGGAGCTGTTTTTT; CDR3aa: CASSLSGTGELFF
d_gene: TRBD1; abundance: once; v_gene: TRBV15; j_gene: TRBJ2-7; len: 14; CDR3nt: TGTGCCACCAGCAGAGAGAACAGGGGGATCGAGCAGTACTTC; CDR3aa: CATSRENRGIEQYF
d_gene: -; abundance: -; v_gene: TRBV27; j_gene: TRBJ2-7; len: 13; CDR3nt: TGTGCCAGCAGTTTAGGACAGACCTACGAGCAGTACTTC; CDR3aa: CASSLGQTYEQYF
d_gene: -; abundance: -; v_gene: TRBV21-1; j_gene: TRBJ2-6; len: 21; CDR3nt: TGTGCCAGCACTCCGGCCCAGAGGGGGCGCGGTGGGCACTCTGGGGCCAACGTCCTGACTTTC; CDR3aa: CASTPAQRGRGGHSGANVLTF
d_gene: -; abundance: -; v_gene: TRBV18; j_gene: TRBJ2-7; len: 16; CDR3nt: TGTGCCAGCTCTCCTTATTCGACAGGGCGGGACTACGAGCAGTACTTC; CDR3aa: CASSPYSTGRDYEQYF
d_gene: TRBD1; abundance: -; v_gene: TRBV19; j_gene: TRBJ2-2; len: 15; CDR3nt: TGTGCCAGTAAGGGCAGGGGGCGACCCACCGGGGAGCTGTTTTTT; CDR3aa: CASKGRGRPTGELFF
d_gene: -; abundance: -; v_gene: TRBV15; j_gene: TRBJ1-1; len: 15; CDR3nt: TGTGCCACCAGCAGAGATGCGGGGGCGGGGGGTGAAGCTTTCTTT; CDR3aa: CATSRDAGAGGEAFF
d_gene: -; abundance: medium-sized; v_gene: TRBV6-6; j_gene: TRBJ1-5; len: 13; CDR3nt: TGTGCCAGCAGTCCTACAGGGAATCAGCCCCAGCATTTT; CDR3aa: CASSPTGNQPQHF
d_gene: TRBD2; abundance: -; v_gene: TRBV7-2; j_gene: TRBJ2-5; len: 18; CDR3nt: TGTGCCAGCAGCCCCCGACTAGCGGGAGACAATTTTAAAGAGACCCAGTACTTC; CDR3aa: CASSPRLAGDNFKETQYF
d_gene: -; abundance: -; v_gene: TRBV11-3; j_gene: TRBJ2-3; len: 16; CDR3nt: TGTGCCAGCAGCTTTCGGGGACAATCGGAGGCAGATACGCAGTATTTT; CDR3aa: CASSFRGQSEADTQYF
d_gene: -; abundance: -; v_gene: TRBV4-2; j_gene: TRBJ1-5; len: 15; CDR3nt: TGTGCCAGCAGCCTTAGCCCCGACAGGTATCAGCCCCAGCATTTT; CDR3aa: CASSLSPDRYQPQHF